These 24 T cell receptor beta chains originate from one sample sequenced in a study of blood T cell repertoires in COVID-19. Here immunoSEQ multiplex PCR was the method, and the copy in TCRdb shows in-frame clones only, minus some. This table has a few hundred thousand clones, 70% to 90% appearing once. Input material: peripheral blood. The source is a man between 45 and 60 years old who had recovered from COVID-19.

This sequence joins TRBV5-1 and TRBJ1-1, with TRBD1 matching 9 bases. The CDR3 sequence is 15 residues long. CDR1 and CDR2 from the germline V gene are SGHRS and YFSETQ. V trimming: 1 base; J trimming: 5 bases; junction bases outside the gene matches: 6. The CDR3 region has the DNA TGCGCCAGCAGCTTGTCCCACAGGGGGCAGACTGAAGCTTTCTTT. This sequence encodes CASSLSHRGQTEAFF.

The J gene is TRBJ1-3, the V gene TRBV2, with TRBD1 identical over 7 bases. The CDR3 extends over 14 amino acids. Per germline, CDR1 SNHLY and CDR2 FYNNEI. The junction had 5 bases not matched to a gene; V was cut back by 5 bases and J by 4 bases. The CDR3 spells CASSFDRAGNTIYF. Written as DNA, the CDR3 is TGTGCCAGCAGTTTCGACAGGGCCGGAAACACCATATATTTT. Full variable domain (remainder filled in from reference TRBV2 and TRBJ1-3): EPEVTQTPSHQVTQMGQEVILRCVPISNHLYFYWYRQILGQKVEFLVSFYNNEISEKSEIFDDQFSVERPDGSNFTLKIRSTKLEDSAMYFCASSFDRAGNTIYFGEGSWLTVV.

This clone appeared once. The V gene is TRBV5-5, the J gene TRBJ2-1; D gene ambiguous. Germline V gene sequence: CDR1 SGHKS, CDR2 YYEKEE (reference sequence). The length of the CDR3 is 16 residues. V was pared by 1 base and J by 6 bases, with 17 bases between. As DNA, the CDR3 is TGTGCCAGCAGCTTGTCCGGCAACACAGTGGGCAATGAGCAGTTCTTC. Its translation is CASSLSGNTVGNEQFF. Looking up the rest from reference TRBV5-5 and TRBJ2-1 gives the full variable domain: DAGVTQSPTHLIKTRGQQVTLRCSPISGHKSVSWYQQVLGQGPQFIFQYYEKEERGRGNFPDRFSARQFPNYSSELNVNALLLGDSALYLCASSLSGNTVGNEQFFGPGTRLTVL.

The chain uses TRBV28 and TRBJ1-5; tentative D call: TRBD1 (5 bases). Trimming took off 2 bases at V and 2 bases at J, with 7 bases between the two ends. This CDR3 contains 14 residues. The germline CDR1 and CDR2 sequences are MDHEN and SYDVKM. In DNA, the CDR3 is TGTGCCAGCAGTTTAGGCAGGGGCAATCAGCCCCAGCATTTT. Its translation is CASSLGRGNQPQHF.

The DNA for the CDR3 is TGCGCCAGCAGCTTGCATTTAAGCGGGGATTACGAGCAGTACTTC. Translating gives CASSLHLSGDYEQYF. The J gene is TRBJ2-7, the V gene TRBV5-1; TRBD2 agrees at 7 bases. With 1 base clipped from V and 4 bases from J, the junction kept 8 bases outside the gene matches. Germline lookup yields CDR1 SGHRS and CDR2 YFSETQ. This CDR3 region has 15 residues.

The V and J genes are TRBV18 and TRBJ2-2, with 8 bases fitting TRBD2. Per germline, CDR1 KGHSH and CDR2 LQKENI. The trim removed 2 bases at V and 4 bases at J, leaving 3 bases unmatched. The CDR3 is made up of 15 amino acids. The CDR3 region has the DNA TGTGCCAGCTCACCAATAGCGGGGAGCACCGGGGAGCTGTTTTTT. It codes for CASSPIAGSTGELFF.

J is TRBJ2-1 and V is TRBV29-1; 11 bases fit TRBD2. Germline CDR1 is SQVTM and CDR2 is ANQGSEA. The length of the CDR3 is 15 residues. With 1 base clipped from V and 6 bases from J, the junction kept 5 bases outside the gene matches. In DNA, the CDR3 is TGCAGCGTTGAAGTCGGGACTAGCGGTGCCAATGAGCAGTTCTTC. Encoded protein: CSVEVGTSGANEQFF.

This rearrangement joins TRBV19 to TRBJ2-7; a possible D gene is TRBD1 (6 bases). Trimming pared 1 base from V and 6 bases from J, leaving 13 bases between. This CDR3 region has 14 residues. Germline CDR1 and CDR2: LNHDA and SQIVND (reference sequence). In nucleotides, the CDR3 is TGTGCCAGTAGTATAGGCCAGGGGATTGGCGAGCAGTACTTC. Its translation is CASSIGQGIGEQYF. Based on the CDR3 plus reference TRBV19 and TRBJ2-7, the full variable domain is DGGITQSPKYLFRKEGQNVTLSCEQNLNHDAMYWYRQDPGQGLRLIYYSQIVNDFQKGDIAEGYSVSREKKESFPLTVTSAQKNPTAFYLCASSIGQGIGEQYFGPGTRLTVT.

This chain links TRBV11-2 with TRBJ2-7, with 7 bases lining up with TRBD1. Losses at the gene ends were 1 base for V and 3 bases for J; bases not matched to a gene: 6. CDR1 and CDR2 (germline): SGHAT, FQNNGV. The CDR3 contains 15 residues. CDR3 amino acids: CASSLGTGAVYEQYF. The CDR3 nucleotides read TGTGCCAGCAGCTTAGGGACAGGAGCCGTCTACGAGCAGTACTTC.

This clone turned up a few times. The chain combines TRBV30 with TRBJ2-2; 8 bases match TRBD1. CDR3 length equals 14 residues. CDR1 and CDR2 from the germline V gene are GTSNPN and SVGIG (reference sequence). J was trimmed by 5 bases and V by 5 bases; bases with no gene match: 7. CDR3 amino acids: CAWDRGPETGELFF. Written as DNA, the CDR3 is TGTGCCTGGGACAGGGGACCCGAGACCGGGGAGCTGTTTTTT.

This chain connects TRBV28 to TRBJ2-2; 10 nucleotides align to TRBD1. The germline CDR1 and CDR2 sequences are MDHEN and SYDVKM. The CDR3 totals 14 residues. Germline trimming cut 6 bases from V and 4 bases from J; bases unmatched to any gene: 2. The CDR3 DNA follows: TGTGCCAGCAGGACAGGGGGCGGCACCGGGGAGCTGTTTTTT. Translation gives CASRTGGGTGELFF.

This chain connects TRBV28 to TRBJ1-1; possible D gene TRBD1, 5 bases. Trimming took 3 bases from V and 6 from J, leaving 11 bases between them. There are 13 residues in the CDR3. Per germline, CDR1 MDHEN and CDR2 SYDVKM. The CDR3 spells CASSFQGVAEAFF. The CDR3 DNA follows: TGTGCCAGCAGTTTTCAGGGTGTGGCTGAAGCTTTCTTT.

The rearrangement joins TRBV3-1 (or the pseudogene TRBV3-2) to TRBJ2-5; possibly TRBD1 for D (6 bases). Germline V gene sequence: CDR1 LGHDT, CDR2 YNNKEL (reference sequence). V dropped 4 bases and J dropped 0 bases, with 12 bases sitting between them. The CDR3 contains 15 residues. The CDR3 protein is CASSRQAPDQETQYF. The CDR3, as DNA: TGTGCCAGCAGCCGACAGGCACCCGACCAAGAGACCCAGTACTTC.

This chain joins TRBV27 and TRBJ2-2, with D tentatively TRBD2 (7 bases). The CDR3 runs 15 residues. CDR1 is MNHEY and CDR2 is SMNVEV in the germline V gene (reference sequence). Trimming cost V 6 bases and J 3 bases, with 14 bases left between them. CDR3: CASRAGRGDTGELFF. CDR3 sequence (DNA): TGTGCCAGCAGGGCGGGGAGGGGGGACACCGGGGAGCTGTTTTTT.

The sample holds one count of this clone. The chain links TRBV24-1 to TRBJ1-5, with 8 bases lining up with TRBD1. The junction had 8 bases not matched to a gene; V was cut back by 4 bases and J by 1 base. In germline, CDR1 is KGHDR, CDR2 SFDVKD. CDR3 length: 17 residues. CDR3 sequence: CATSDSRQGNSNQPQHF. The CDR3 DNA follows: TGTGCCACCAGTGACTCCCGACAGGGGAACAGCAATCAGCCCCAGCATTTT.

V usage is TRBV12-5 and J usage is TRBJ2-1; 7 nucleotides line up with TRBD1. V was clipped by 7 bases and J by 2 bases; unmatched bases: 5. This CDR3 region has 14 residues. Per the germline V gene, CDR1 is LGHNT and CDR2 is FRNRAP. CDR3 coding DNA: TGTGCTAGTGCAGGAGGACAGGCCTACAATGAGCAGTTCTTC. Its translation: CASAGGQAYNEQFF.

The genes are TRBV7-8 and TRBJ1-1; D may be TRBD1 (5 bases). This CDR3 has 14 residues. Trimming pared 5 bases from V and 1 base from J, leaving 11 bases between. Germline loops: CDR1 SGHVS, CDR2 FQNEAQ. CDR3 protein: CASSAGISNTEAFF. The CDR3 coding sequence is TGTGCCAGCAGCGCAGGGATATCGAACACTGAAGCTTTCTTT.

The chain has TRBV4-2 and TRBJ2-1; TRBD2 matches at 12 bases. This CDR3 contains 18 residues. J was trimmed by 9 bases and V by 2 bases; bases with no gene match: 14. CDR1 is LGHNA and CDR2 is YNFKEQ in the germline V gene. The CDR3, as DNA: TGTGCCAGCAGCCAACACTCCCCGACTAGCGGGGGAGCGGGTGAGCAGTTCTTC. This translates into CASSQHSPTSGGAGEQFF.

This clone was observed a single time. This chain links TRBV7-2 with TRBJ2-1, with TRBD2 matching 9 bases. The CDR3 spans 14 residues. The V segment lost 2 bases and the J segment 13 bases; nucleotides outside the gene matches: 9. The germline V gene has CDR1 SGHTA and CDR2 FQGNSA. The CDR3 is CASSLSSGGRHQFF. CDR3 coding DNA: TGTGCCAGCAGCTTAAGTAGCGGGGGCCGCCACCAGTTCTTC.

The rearrangement links TRBV19 to TRBJ2-1, with TRBD2 identical over 10 bases. CDR1 is LNHDA and CDR2 is SQIVND in the germline V gene (reference sequence). This CDR3 has 15 amino acids. Germline trimming cut 6 bases from V and 8 bases from J; bases unmatched to any gene: 10. CDR3: CASSVLLAGEDEQFF. DNA for the CDR3: TGTGCCAGTAGCGTCCTGCTAGCGGGAGAAGATGAGCAGTTCTTC. Looking up the rest from reference TRBV19 and TRBJ2-1 gives the full variable domain: DGGITQSPKYLFRKEGQNVTLSCEQNLNHDAMYWYRQDPGQGLRLIYYSQIVNDFQKGDIAEGYSVSREKKESFPLTVTSAQKNPTAFYLCASSVLLAGEDEQFFGPGTRLTVL.

The chain uses TRBV5-5 and TRBJ2-5, with 10 bases that match TRBD2. Germline V gives CDR1 SGHKS, CDR2 YYEKEE (reference sequence). The CDR3 runs 15 residues. The J segment lost 2 bases and the V segment lost 4 bases, leaving 5 bases of the junction unmatched. The CDR3 DNA sequence: TGTGCCAGCAGCCCCCGACTAGCGGGTCAAGAGACCCAGTACTTC. Its translation: CASSPRLAGQETQYF.

The J gene is TRBJ1-2, the V gene TRBV5-1; 10 nucleotides line up with TRBD1. V was clipped by 1 base and J by 6 bases; unmatched bases: 6. CDR1 and CDR2 (germline): SGHRS, YFSETQ. This CDR3 has 15 amino acids. The CDR3 loop reads CASSLTAGTGDGYTF. The DNA of the CDR3 is TGCGCCAGCAGCTTGACGGCGGGGACAGGGGATGGCTACACCTTC.

The gene calls are TRBV7-9 and TRBJ1-2, with TRBD1 identical over 7 bases. This CDR3 is built from 16 residues. Germline CDR1 SEHNR, CDR2 FQNEAQ (reference sequence). V was pared by 2 bases and J by 3 bases, with 9 bases of the junction left unmatched. CDR3 DNA: TGTGCCAGCAGCTTAAAGTCGACAGGGAAACACTATGGCTACACCTTC. Protein: CASSLKSTGKHYGYTF.

The chain is built from TRBV11-2 and TRBJ1-1; maybe TRBD1 (6 bases). The ends were cut back, 1 base at V and 4 bases at J, with 7 bases in the middle. Germline V gene data show CDR1 as SGHAT and CDR2 as FQNNGV. The CDR3 is 13 amino acids. The CDR3 DNA follows: TGTGCCAGCAGCTTAGCAGGGGCCACTGAAGCTTTCTTT. As protein: CASSLAGATEAFF.